Listed below are T cell receptor beta chains from one sample, sequenced in a study of blood T cell repertoires in COVID-19. TCRdb keeps only in-frame clones here, not all; method: immunoSEQ multiplex PCR. The table has tens of thousands of clones, approximately 87% seen once; the top ten hold less than 1.5%. Sequencing was performed on peripheral blood. The receptor source for this set is a woman aged 55-69 years with acute or convalescent COVID-19. Both conserved end residues are part of each CDR3. The D gene is left open where the match is weak. Size tells how often a clone was seen (once, few, many) or the class of an expanded clone, and some rows leave it out.

abundance	d_gene	j_gene	v_gene	CDR3nt	CDR3aa
-	TRBD1	TRBJ2-5	TRBV15	TGTGCCACCAGGACAGGGAACCAAGAGACCCAGTACTTC	CATRTGNQETQYF
-	-	TRBJ1-2	TRBV5-6	TGTGCCAGCAGCCGAGGCGCGGCCCTTTGGGGCTACACCTTC	CASSRGAALWGYTF
-	TRBD2	TRBJ2-3	TRBV25-1	TGTGCCAGCAGTGAAGGGAGGGTTGGGGCTTCTTCAGATACGCAGTATTTT	CASSEGRVGASSDTQYF
-	TRBD1	TRBJ1-2	TRBV5-4	TGTGCCAGCAGCTACGTTGGGACAGGGATATATGGCTACACCTTC	CASSYVGTGIYGYTF
once	-	TRBJ2-1	TRBV11-3	TGTGCCAGCAGCTTATCAGGACGGGGGTTCTACAATGAGCAGTTCTTC	CASSLSGRGFYNEQFF
once	-	TRBJ2-1	TRBV9	TGTGCCAGCGAAGCCCCACAGGGTTTTGAGCAGTTCTTC	CASEAPQGFEQFF
-	TRBD2	TRBJ2-1	TRBV6-6	TGTGCCAGCAGTCTAGCGGGGACCTACAATGAGCAGTTCTTC	CASSLAGTYNEQFF
-	-	TRBJ2-2	TRBV24-1	TGTGCCACCAGTGATTTGCAGGGGAACACCGGGGAGCTGTTTTTT	CATSDLQGNTGELFF
-	-	TRBJ1-6	TRBV30	TGTGCCTGGAGTGTACTGAAAGGCGGTAATTCACCCCTCCACTTT	CAWSVLKGGNSPLHF
-	TRBD2	TRBJ2-3	TRBV7-2	TGTGCCAGCAGCCGGACTAGCGGCACAGATACGCAGTATTTT	CASSRTSGTDTQYF
-	TRBD2	TRBJ2-1	TRBV6-5	TGTGCCAGCAGTAGCGGGGGGAAGAATGAGCAGTTCTTC	CASSSGGKNEQFF
-	TRBD1	TRBJ1-6	TRBV7-8	TGTGCCAGCAGCCCGCGTGTCGGGGGACAGCTAAATTCACCCCTCCACTTT	CASSPRVGGQLNSPLHF
-	TRBD2	TRBJ2-2	TRBV11-3	TGTGCCAGCAGCTTAGCCCTACTAGCGGGAGGGCCTAATAAAGGGGAGCTGTTTTTT	CASSLALLAGGPNKGELFF
-	TRBD2	TRBJ2-3	TRBV28	TGTGCCACGGAACTAGCGGGGGTGCTCGGGGATACGCAGTATTTT	CATELAGVLGDTQYF
-	TRBD1	TRBJ1-4	TRBV4-1	TGCGCCAGCAGCCACCCGGGACAGGGAGGGGGAGGACTGTTTTTT	CASSHPGQGGGGLFF
-	-	TRBJ2-1	TRBV7-2	TGTGCCAGCAGCCCCGAGAGGGCTAGCAATGAGCAGTTCTTC	CASSPERASNEQFF
-	TRBD1	TRBJ1-2	TRBV19	TGTGCCAGTAGTATAGACCTTTACGACAGGGACTATGGCTACACCTTC	CASSIDLYDRDYGYTF
-	TRBD1	TRBJ1-4	TRBV6-5	TGTGCCAGCAGGCGACTCGGACAGGGTAATGAAAAACTGTTTTTT	CASRRLGQGNEKLFF
-	TRBD2	TRBJ2-2	TRBV7-8	TGTGCCAGCAGCTCCATCTCGCGGGTGGTAGCGGGAGGGACCGGGGAGCTGTTTTTT	CASSSISRVVAGGTGELFF
-	TRBD1	TRBJ1-2	TRBV29-1	TGCAGCGTTGTTACAGGGGTTCGTGGCTACACCTTC	CSVVTGVRGYTF
-	TRBD1	TRBJ1-1	TRBV19	TGTGCCAGTAGTATAGAAGGGACAGGGGCCATGAACACTGAAGCTTTCTTT	CASSIEGTGAMNTEAFF
-	TRBD1	TRBJ1-5	TRBV7-9	TGTGCCAGCAGCTTAGGTACAGGGGAGAATCAGCCCCAGCATTTT	CASSLGTGENQPQHF
-	-	TRBJ2-1	TRBV30	TGTGCCTGTTCCGAGCGGTGGGACAATGAGCAGTTCTTC	CACSERWDNEQFF
-	-	TRBJ1-3	TRBV27	TGTGCCAGCAGTCCCAGGGGCCTTTATGGAAACACCATATATTTT	CASSPRGLYGNTIYF
-	-	TRBJ2-2	TRBV20-1	TGCAGTGCTAGTTTCGGAGGGAACACCGGGGAGCTGTTTTTT	CSASFGGNTGELFF
-	-	TRBJ2-5	TRBV4-3	TGCGCCAGCAGCCAAGACGGCAGGTCGGAGACCCAGTACTTC	CASSQDGRSETQYF
-	TRBD1	TRBJ1-3	TRBV18	TGTGCCAGCTCAACGTTTCCAGGGGGCGAGTCTGGAAACACCATATATTTT	CASSTFPGGESGNTIYF
-	-	TRBJ1-1	TRBV30	TGTGCCTGGGGTAAGGGGAAATTGAGCACTGAAGCTTTCTTT	CAWGKGKLSTEAFF
once	TRBD2	TRBJ2-2	TRBV9	TGTGCCAGCAGCTTCGGACTAGCGGGAGGGGCCGGGGAGCTGTTTTTT	CASSFGLAGGAGELFF
-	-	TRBJ1-6	TRBV7-2	TGTGCCAGCAGCTTCTTGGGTGGGCAGGAGGATTCACCCCTCCACTTT	CASSFLGGQEDSPLHF
-	-	TRBJ2-3	TRBV12-3/TRBV12-4	TGTGCCAGCAGCGCCGATCTAATCGATACGCAGTATTTT	CASSADLIDTQYF
-	-	TRBJ1-6	TRBV4-2	TGTGCCAGCAGCCAAGAATCTAGCTCCTATAATTCACCCCTCCACTTT	CASSQESSSYNSPLHF
-	TRBD1	TRBJ1-2	TRBV7-8	TGTGCCAGCAGCTTACCCCGGACAGGGGGCTATGGCTACACCTTC	CASSLPRTGGYGYTF
-	-	TRBJ1-2	TRBV6-4	TGTGCCAGCAGCGCGGAGGGAATCGGGGGCTACACCTTC	CASSAEGIGGYTF
-	-	TRBJ2-5	TRBV6-2/TRBV6-3	TGTGCCAGCAGCTATTCCCCCGGGACCCAGTACTTC	CASSYSPGTQYF
-	-	TRBJ2-6	TRBV2	TGTGCCAGCAGTGTAAATTCTGGGGCCAACGTCCTGACTTTC	CASSVNSGANVLTF
once	TRBD1	TRBJ2-2	TRBV18	TGTGCCAGCTCACCCCGGACAGGGGCAAACACCGGGGAGCTGTTTTTT	CASSPRTGANTGELFF
-	-	TRBJ1-3	TRBV9	TGTGCCAGCAGCCTAGGGTTGGGGGCCGGAAACACCATATATTTT	CASSLGLGAGNTIYF
-	-	TRBJ1-2	TRBV24-1	TGTGCCACCAGTGATTACCAGGGTGGTGGCTACACCTTC	CATSDYQGGGYTF
-	-	TRBJ1-6	TRBV7-8	TGTGCCAGCAGCTTAGCCCAGGGGAATAATTCACCCCTCCACTTT	CASSLAQGNNSPLHF
-	TRBD2	TRBJ2-2	TRBV19	TGTGCCAGTAGTCCCGGACTAGCGGGGACCGGGGAGCTGTTTTTT	CASSPGLAGTGELFF
-	TRBD1	TRBJ1-1	TRBV5-1	TGCGCCAGCAGCAACGGAAGGACAGGGAACACTGAAGCTTTCTTT	CASSNGRTGNTEAFF
-	TRBD2	TRBJ2-3	TRBV19	TGTGCCAGTAGTATAGGACTAGCGTCAGATACGCAGTATTTT	CASSIGLASDTQYF
-	TRBD2	TRBJ2-2	TRBV18	TGTGCCAGCTCACCATCTCGGGGACTAGCGGAGAACACCGGGGAGCTGTTTTTT	CASSPSRGLAENTGELFF
-	-	TRBJ1-5	TRBV3-1/TRBV3-2	TGTGCCAGCAGCCGGGGCTCGGGCGATCAGCCCCAGCATTTT	CASSRGSGDQPQHF